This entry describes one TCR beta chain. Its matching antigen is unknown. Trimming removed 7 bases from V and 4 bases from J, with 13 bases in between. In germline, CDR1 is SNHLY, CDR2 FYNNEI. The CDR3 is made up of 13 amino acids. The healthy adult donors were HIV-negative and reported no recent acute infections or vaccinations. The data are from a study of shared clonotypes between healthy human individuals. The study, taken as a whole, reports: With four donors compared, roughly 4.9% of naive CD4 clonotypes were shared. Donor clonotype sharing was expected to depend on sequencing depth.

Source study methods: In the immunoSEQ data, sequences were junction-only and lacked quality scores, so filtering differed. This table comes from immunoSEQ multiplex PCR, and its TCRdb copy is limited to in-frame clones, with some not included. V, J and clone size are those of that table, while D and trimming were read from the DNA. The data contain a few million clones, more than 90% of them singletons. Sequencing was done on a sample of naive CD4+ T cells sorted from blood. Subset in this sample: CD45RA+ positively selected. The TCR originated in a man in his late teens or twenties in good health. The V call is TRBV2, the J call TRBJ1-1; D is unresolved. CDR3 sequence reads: CASTGTRVTEAFF. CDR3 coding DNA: TGTGCCAGCACCGGAACGAGGGTCACTGAAGCTTTCTTT.